This entry lists 5 T cell receptor beta chains sequenced from one sample in a study of read filtering for tumor transcriptome and immune sequencing. Molecular barcoded adaptors covering alpha/delta and beta/gamma chains were used on around 400 ng RNA. TCRdb ran MiXCR on the reads and lists one entry per CDR3 protein. The profile shows about 39,000 distinct CDR3 sequences, approximately 15% of them singletons. Sequences were obtained from a population of CD138-negative cells sorted from bone marrow. The source is a donor aged 40 or older with multiple myeloma.

A note on this clonotype: The germline gene is not matched at one end of the junction; a read error may be the cause. J is TRBJ2-1 and V is TRBV2, with TRBD2 matching over 8 bases. The V gene's germline CDR1 is SNHLY and CDR2 FYNNEI. The CDR3 totals 14 residues. The CDR3 DNA follows: TGCGCCAGCAACCTAGCGGGCAACTACAATGAGCAGTTATTC. It specifies CASNLAGNYNEQLF.

The sample holds many counts of this clonotype. Mismatch with germline at one junction end may stem from a read error. This chain joins TRBV6-6 and TRBJ1-5; tentative D call: TRBD1 (6 bases). Per the germline V gene, CDR1 is MNHNY and CDR2 is SVGAGI (reference sequence). The CDR3 is made up of 13 amino acids. The chain's CDR3 is CASTLTGYQPRHF. The CDR3 region has the DNA TGTGCCAGCACCCTAACAGGGTATCAGCCCCGGCATTTT.

Comment on this clonotype: A read error may account for a junction end that differs from germline. The rearrangement uses TRBV15 and TRBJ2-7; D is unclear. This CDR3 has 14 residues. Germline V gene sequence: CDR1 LNHNV, CDR2 YYDKDF (reference sequence). In DNA form, the CDR3 reads TGTTCCACCAGCAGAGATGGGGTCTCCTACGAGCGGTACTTC. Its protein product is CSTSRDGVSYERYF. The whole variable domain, remainder taken from reference TRBV15 and TRBJ2-7, is DAMVIQNPRYQVTQFGKPVTLSCSQTLNHNVMYWYQQKSSQAPKLLFHYYDKDFNNEADTPDNFQSRRPNTSFCFLDIRSPGLGDTAMYLCSTSRDGVSYERYFGPGTRLTVT.

This clonotype was counted many times. The chain links TRBV28 to TRBJ2-4; D tentatively fits TRBD1 or TRBD2 (6 bases each). V lost 6 bases, J lost 0 bases, and 15 bases lay in between. CDR3 size: 16 residues. Germline-derived CDR1 and CDR2 are MDHEN and SYDVKM. The CDR3: CASREGGDLAKNIQYF. CDR3 DNA: TGTGCCAGCAGGGAGGGGGGTGACCTAGCCAAAAACATTCAGTACTTC.

This clonotype was detected ten times or more. CDR3 nucleotide sequence: TGCAGTGCCCACGGCCCGCCGGGCGCAGATACGCAGTATTTT. Translated, it gives CSAHGPPGADTQYF. This rearrangement joins TRBV20-1 to TRBJ2-3; D call uncertain. The V gene's germline CDR1 is DFQATT and CDR2 SNEGSKA (reference sequence). V shed 6 bases and J shed 4 bases, with 17 bases lying between them. CDR3 length: 14 amino acids.